This TCR beta chain was identified during a study of T cells in Graves' hyperthyroidism and ophthalmopathy (dated by TCRdb to between 2017 and 2020). A note on the overall study: Peripheral blood samples were taken at the time of initial diagnosis, prior to any treatment. Following sampling, methimazole starting at 30 mg daily was given to hyperthyroidism patients, and high-dose intravenous methylprednisolone was given to ophthalmopathy patients. For training and testing, the 100 or so patients in the discovery cohort were randomly divided in a 7:3 ratio. Thyroid tissue and blood T-cell repertoires from about six Graves' hyperthyroidism patients were also compared in the study. To identify TCR V-J signatures that set the groups apart, the researchers used a discovery cohort of 100 patients, made up of roughly 40 with Graves' ophthalmopathy and about 59 with stable Graves' hyperthyroidism. TCR Vbeta CDR3 sequencing of some 140 peripheral blood samples (approximately 44 ophthalmopathy, 75 hyperthyroidism and some 17 progressor patients) is reported in the paper. Prospective prediction of ophthalmopathy was tested in an independent validation cohort consisting of about 19 hyperthyroidism patients and 17 patients who later progressed to ophthalmopathy. General conclusions and limits of the study: In validation, the model predicted progression to ophthalmopathy a median of around 6.5 months before onset, with 70% to 71% sensitivity and nearly 75% specificity. Sample size was not statistically predetermined, and blinding of investigators to group allocation was not performed. In cross-validation, a model built on a 13 V-J signature told ophthalmopathy apart from stable hyperthyroidism with just under 90% sensitivity and around 84% specificity, and in testing the same model reached 80%/75%. Most expanded thyroid clonotypes (frequency above 0.001) were also detected in blood, suggesting blood repertoires may reflect thyroid immune responses.

The TCR beta CDR3 regions were amplified from RNA transcripts. For the first round of RT-PCR on the TCR CDR3, the HTBI primer set was used together with the Qiagen OneStep RT-PCR kit. Libraries were constructed in a second round of multiplex PCR, after which size selection and purification were carried out. Sequencing of the libraries was done on an Illumina HiSeq2000 using paired-end 100 bp reads. For the original study's pipeline: SOAPnuke was used to process the raw data, removing reads that contained adapters or uncalled bases, had a mean Phred below 15, or lacked an exact match to the constant primer or identifier. High-quality paired reads were merged with COPE v1.2.5, and unique nucleotide sequences were defined as clonotypes. MiTCR v1.1 was used to align the clonotypes against IMGT TRBV, TRBD and TRBJ reference segments. The analysis was restricted to V-J combinations with a frequency above 0.0001, which together covered 99.2% of the repertoires. A TCS score was defined as the ratio between F50 (clonal expansion) and ExV (chaos), using BLOSUM62-based TCRdist between CDR3 peptides within each V-J. Welch's t-statistics and random forest reduced around 520 V-J features to around 14, which were used in a naive Bayes classifier (R e1071). The similarity between thyroid and blood repertoires was quantified using the Morisita-Horn index. TCRdb reran the public reads through fastp at Q25 and MiXCR, keeping productive beta chains. Identical CDR3 proteins give one entry, which carries the most common genes and DNA. TCRdb's processing, not the study's, gives the V and J calls here. Here the sample has approximately 610,000 distinct CDR3 sequences; under 15% occur a single time. 3.5% to 4.5% of the sample rests with the top ten.

This clonotype was counted many times. The specificity of this receptor is unknown. One base away there is no much larger clone; base qualities are not given. Moderately to severely active disease, a Clinical Activity Score of at least 3, a NOSPECS grade of at least 4, and a duration under 3 months were present in ophthalmopathy patients. The study excluded patients with uncontrolled infections, other autoimmune diseases, pregnancy or lactation. Clinical symptoms, serum thyroxine and TRAb, thyroid ultrasound, and orbital computed tomography formed the basis for the diagnoses. PBMCs were isolated from 10 ml of fresh peripheral blood by Ficoll-Paque density gradient centrifugation. Total RNA was extracted using Trizol reagent, and RNA quality was assessed on an Agilent 2100 Bioanalyzer. CDR1 and CDR2, looked up from the germline V gene, are MNHEY and SVGEGT. V and J are truncated by 1 base and 0 bases respectively, leaving an intervening sequence of 10 bases. From cysteine to phenylalanine, the CDR3 is 16 amino acids long. Here the CDR3 DNA is all that survives: 48 bases in frame from base 1.

The V and J segments used are TRBV6-2 or TRBV6-3 and TRBJ1-5; a confident D gene designation cannot be given. The source is a woman between 35 and 50 years old with Graves' ophthalmopathy. Sequencing input: blood. The bases are TGTGCCAGCAGTTACTTGCATTCCTATAGCAATCAGCCCCAGCATTTT. The encoded protein is CASSYLHSYSNQPQHF.